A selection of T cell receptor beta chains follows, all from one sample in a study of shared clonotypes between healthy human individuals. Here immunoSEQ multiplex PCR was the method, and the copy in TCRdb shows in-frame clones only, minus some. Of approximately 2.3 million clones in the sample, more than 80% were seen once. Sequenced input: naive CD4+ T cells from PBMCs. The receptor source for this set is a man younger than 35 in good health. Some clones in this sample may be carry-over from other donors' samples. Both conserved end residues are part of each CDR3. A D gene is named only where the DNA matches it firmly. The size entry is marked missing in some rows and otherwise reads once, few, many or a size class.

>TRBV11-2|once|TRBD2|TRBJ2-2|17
TGTGCCAGCAGCTTAGAGGGGGGACTAGCGAACACCGGGGAGCTGTTTTTT
CASSLEGGLANTGELFF
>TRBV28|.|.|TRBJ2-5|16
TGTGCCAGCAGTCCCCCCTTTCGGGGGTTTGGAGAGACCCAGTACTTC
CASSPPFRGFGETQYF
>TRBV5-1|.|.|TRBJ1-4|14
TGCGCCAGCAGCTTGGGACACCAGAATGAAAAACTGTTTTTT
CASSLGHQNEKLFF
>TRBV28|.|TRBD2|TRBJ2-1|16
TGTGCCAGCAGTGCACCTAGCGGGAGAGGGTACAATGAGCAGTTCTTC
CASSAPSGRGYNEQFF
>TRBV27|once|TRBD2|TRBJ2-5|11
TGTGCCAGCAGCCCGGGAGGGGCCCAGTACTTC
CASSPGGAQYF
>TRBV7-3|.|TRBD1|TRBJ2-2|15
TGTGCCAGCAACCTAATAGGGACAGGGTCCGGGGAGCTGTTTTTT
CASNLIGTGSGELFF
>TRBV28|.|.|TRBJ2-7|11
TGTGCCAGCAGTGTGGTACACGAGCAGTACTTC
CASSVVHEQYF
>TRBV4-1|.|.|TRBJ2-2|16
TGCGCCAGCAGCCGACGACACGGATTAAACACCGGGGAGCTGTTTTTT
CASSRRHGLNTGELFF
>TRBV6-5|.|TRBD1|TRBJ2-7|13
TGTGCCAGCAGTCAGGACAGGGGGCGGGAGCAGTACTTC
CASSQDRGREQYF
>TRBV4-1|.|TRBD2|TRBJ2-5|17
TGCGCCAGCAGTCTAACGGGACTAGCGGGAGGGCGGGAGACCCAGTACTTC
CASSLTGLAGGRETQYF
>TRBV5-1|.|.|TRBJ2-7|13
TGCGCCAGCAGCTCCCCGGGGACGGACCGGGAATACTTC
CASSSPGTDREYF
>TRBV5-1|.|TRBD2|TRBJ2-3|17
TGCGCCAGCAGCTTGGGGACTAGCGGGAGTGGTACAGATACGCAGTATTTT
CASSLGTSGSGTDTQYF
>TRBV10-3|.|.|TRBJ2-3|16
TGTGCCATCAGTGACGGACGAGGGGGGCGCACAGATACGCAGTATTTT
CAISDGRGGRTDTQYF
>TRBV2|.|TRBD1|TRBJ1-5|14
TGTGCCAGCACCTCTTCTGACAGGGCGCAGCCCCAGCATTTT
CASTSSDRAQPQHF
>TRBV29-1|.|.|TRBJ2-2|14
TGCAGCGGGCAAGGGACGGGGAACACCGGGGAGCTGTTTTTT
CSGQGTGNTGELFF
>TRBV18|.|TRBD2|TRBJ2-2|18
TGTGCCAGCTCACCACGACTAGCGGGAGAGGTCGACACCGGGGAGCTGTTTTTT
CASSPRLAGEVDTGELFF
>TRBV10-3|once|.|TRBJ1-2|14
TGTGCCATCAACTCAGGCGGAGATAACTATGGCTACACCTTC
CAINSGGDNYGYTF
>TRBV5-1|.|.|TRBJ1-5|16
TGCGCCAGCAGCTTGGAGGGGCCGTATAGCAATCAGCCCCAGCATTTT
CASSLEGPYSNQPQHF
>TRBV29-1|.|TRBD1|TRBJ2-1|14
TGCAGCGGGAGGACAGGGGCAACACAAGGTGAGCAGTTCTTC
CSGRTGATQGEQFF
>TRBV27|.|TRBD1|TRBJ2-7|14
TGTGCCAGCAGCAGACAGGGGGCCGCCTACGAGCAGTACTTC
CASSRQGAAYEQYF
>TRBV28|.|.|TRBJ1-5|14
TGTGCCAGCAGCTCGGGGACGGCTTATCAGCCCCAGCATTTT
CASSSGTAYQPQHF
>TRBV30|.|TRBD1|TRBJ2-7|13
TGTGCCTGGAGTCCCGACAGGGGCGCAACGCAGTACTTC
CAWSPDRGATQYF
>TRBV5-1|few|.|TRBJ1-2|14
TGCGCCAGCAGCTTGGCCGTGGGTAACTATGGCTACACCTTC
CASSLAVGNYGYTF
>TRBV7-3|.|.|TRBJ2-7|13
TGTGCCAGCAGCTTAACGGGCCAGGGTGAGCAGTACTTC
CASSLTGQGEQYF
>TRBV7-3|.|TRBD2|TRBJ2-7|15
TGTGCCAGCAGCCCCCAGGGACTAGCGGGAGATCAGCAGTACTTC
CASSPQGLAGDQQYF
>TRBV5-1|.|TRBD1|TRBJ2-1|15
TGCGCCAGCAGCTTGGCACAGGGGGCGCTCGATGAGCAGTTCTTC
CASSLAQGALDEQFF
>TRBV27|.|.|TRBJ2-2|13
TGTGCCAGTATGCCGTGGGACACCGGGGAGCTGTTTTTT
CASMPWDTGELFF
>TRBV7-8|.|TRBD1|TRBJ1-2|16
TGTGCCAGCAGCTCGCTCCCGACAGGGCCACGAAAAGGCTACACCTTC
CASSSLPTGPRKGYTF
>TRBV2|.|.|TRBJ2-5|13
TGTGCCAGCAATAACAGACAGAAGGAGACCCAGTACTTC
CASNNRQKETQYF
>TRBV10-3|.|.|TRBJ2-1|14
TGTGCCATCAGTGCCGGATCCTCCTACAATGAGCAGTTCTTC
CAISAGSSYNEQFF
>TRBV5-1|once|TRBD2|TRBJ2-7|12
TGCGCCAGCAGCTTGGGAGGGACTAGCGGAAGCTTC
CASSLGGTSGSF
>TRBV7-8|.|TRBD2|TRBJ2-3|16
TGTGCCAGCAGCTTGGGGACTAGCGGGAGCGGGGATACGCAGTATTTT
CASSLGTSGSGDTQYF
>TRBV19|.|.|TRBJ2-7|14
TGTGCCAGTAGGGGGGCCTACGTCCCCTACGAGCAGTACTTC
CASRGAYVPYEQYF
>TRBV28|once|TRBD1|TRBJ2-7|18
TGTGCCAGCCAAGTCTGGACAGGCGTCGACCTCTTCTCTAACGAGCAGTACTTC
CASQVWTGVDLFSNEQYF
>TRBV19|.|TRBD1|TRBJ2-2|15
TGTGCCAGTTCTAGGACAGGGGCTTTGACCGGGGAGCTGTTTTTT
CASSRTGALTGELFF
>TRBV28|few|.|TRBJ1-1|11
TGTGCCAGCAGTTTAACTTCTGAAGCTTTCTTT
CASSLTSEAFF
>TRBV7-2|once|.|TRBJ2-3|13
TGTGCCAGCAGCTTACGAACGGCAGATACGCAGTATTTT
CASSLRTADTQYF
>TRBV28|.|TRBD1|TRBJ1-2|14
TGTGCCGCAAAAGGACAGGGGCGGTACTATGGCTACACCTTC
CAAKGQGRYYGYTF
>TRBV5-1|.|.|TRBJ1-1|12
TGCGCCAGCAGCTACGAGGGGCGTGAAGCTTTCTTT
CASSYEGREAFF
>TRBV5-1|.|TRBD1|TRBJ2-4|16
TGCGCCAGCAGCTTGGCACTACAGGGGGGCCCAAACATTCAGTACTTC
CASSLALQGGPNIQYF
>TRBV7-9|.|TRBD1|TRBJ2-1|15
TGTGCCAGCAGCCGACCGGGACAGGGATACAATGAGCAGTTCTTC
CASSRPGQGYNEQFF
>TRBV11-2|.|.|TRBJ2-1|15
TGTGCCAGCAGCTTAGGGCGGAGCTCCTACAATGAGCAGTTCTTC
CASSLGRSSYNEQFF
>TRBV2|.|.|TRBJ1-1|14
TGTGCCAGCAGTCTTCAGGGGCAGGACACTGAAGCTTTCTTT
CASSLQGQDTEAFF
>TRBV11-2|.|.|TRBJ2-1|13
TGTGCCAGCAGCCGCCCCAGGGCGGAGGAGCAGTTCTTC
CASSRPRAEEQFF
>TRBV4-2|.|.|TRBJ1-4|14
TGTGCCAGCAGCCAAGGGGGACTTAATGAAAAACTGTTTTTT
CASSQGGLNEKLFF
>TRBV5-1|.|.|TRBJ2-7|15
TGCGCCAGCAGCTTGAGTGCCCAGGGCGCTGGGGAGCAGTACTTC
CASSLSAQGAGEQYF
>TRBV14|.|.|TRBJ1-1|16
TGTGCCAGCAGCCAAGATCAGGGAGGCCTGAACACTGAAGCTTTCTTT
CASSQDQGGLNTEAFF